Below, one T cell receptor beta chain is given with its context. The sample originates from a study of blood T cell repertoires in COVID-19. Turning to the study itself: PBMCs, B-cell-depleted T cells, or T cells provided the cDNA or gDNA that made up the material.

Some clones are missing from TCRdb's copy, which holds only in-frame ones; the method was immunoSEQ multiplex PCR. The sample yields about 52,000 clones, 86% seen once. The CDR3 has 15 amino acids. CDR1 and CDR2 (germline): SGDLS, YYNGEE. V was trimmed by 4 bases and J by 3 bases, leaving 17 bases between them. This chain uses TRBV9 with TRBJ2-7; D perhaps matches TRBD1 (6 bases). Sample: peripheral blood. The clonotype originates from a woman aged 80 or over with acute or convalescent COVID-19. In DNA form, the CDR3 reads TGTGCCAGCAGCCCCGGGCAGGGGACAAGCTACGAGCAGTACTTC. This encodes CASSPGQGTSYEQYF.